Listed below are T cell receptor beta chains from one sample, sequenced in a study of T-cell reconstitution after alpha-beta-depleted transplantation in children. TCRdb itself ran the PCR reads through MiXCR, one entry per CDR3 protein. Of some 260,000 distinct CDR3 sequences in the sample, 20% to 30% were seen once. The sequenced sample was PBMCs, mostly from graft donor cells, obtained 360 days after TCRalphabeta/CD19-depleted stem cell transplant. The source is a female patient aged 2 to 10 who had a stem cell transplant for congenital amegakaryocytic thrombocytopenia, so the T cells may come from the graft donor. The CDR3 runs from the conserved cysteine through the conserved F or W. The order of the fields is clone size, J gene, D gene, V gene, CDR3 protein, CDR3 DNA. The D gene is left open where the match is weak. Not every row has a clone size; where given, it reads once, few, many or a size class.

clone size: .; J gene: TRBJ2-7; D gene: .; V gene: TRBV3-2; CDR3 protein: CASSPSADLALPSYEQYF; CDR3 DNA: TGTGCCAGCAGCCCAAGTGCCGATTTAGCGCTCCCTTCCTACGAGCAGTACTTC
clone size: .; J gene: TRBJ2-1; D gene: TRBD1; V gene: TRBV29-1; CDR3 protein: CSVLIVWTGDTYNEQFF; CDR3 DNA: TGCAGCGTCCTAATCGTGTGGACAGGGGATACCTACAATGAGCAGTTCTTC
clone size: few; J gene: TRBJ2-1; D gene: TRBD1; V gene: TRBV12-3/TRBV12-4; CDR3 protein: CASSPRGRGLSYNEQFF; CDR3 DNA: TGTGCCAGCAGTCCCAGGGGGCGGGGCCTCTCCTACAATGAGCAGTTCTTC
clone size: few; J gene: TRBJ2-1; D gene: TRBD2; V gene: TRBV20-1; CDR3 protein: CSATGTSGGREQFF; CDR3 DNA: TGCAGTGCTACCGGGACTAGCGGGGGGAGAGAGCAGTTCTTC
clone size: .; J gene: TRBJ2-1; D gene: .; V gene: TRBV5-1; CDR3 protein: CASSLAKTYNEQFF; CDR3 DNA: TGCGCCAGCAGCTTGGCAAAAACCTACAATGAGCAGTTCTTC
clone size: few; J gene: TRBJ2-1; D gene: .; V gene: TRBV6-1; CDR3 protein: CATESRDNYNEQFF; CDR3 DNA: TGTGCCACCGAGTCCCGGGACAACTACAATGAGCAGTTCTTC
clone size: .; J gene: TRBJ2-3; D gene: .; V gene: TRBV20-1; CDR3 protein: CSARENQPDTQYF; CDR3 DNA: TGCAGTGCTAGAGAGAACCAACCAGATACGCAGTATTTT
clone size: .; J gene: TRBJ2-7; D gene: .; V gene: TRBV7-2; CDR3 protein: CASSSQSVREQYF; CDR3 DNA: TGTGCCAGCAGCTCCCAATCAGTTAGGGAGCAGTACTTC
clone size: .; J gene: TRBJ2-3; D gene: .; V gene: TRBV5-1; CDR3 protein: CASSLGRGDTDTQYF; CDR3 DNA: TGCGCCAGCAGCTTGGGTAGGGGAGACACAGATACGCAGTATTTT
clone size: few; J gene: TRBJ2-1; D gene: .; V gene: TRBV12-3/TRBV12-4; CDR3 protein: CASSRTGRDYNEQFF; CDR3 DNA: TGTGCCAGCAGCCGGACAGGGAGGGACTACAATGAGCAGTTCTTC
clone size: few; J gene: TRBJ1-5; D gene: .; V gene: TRBV28; CDR3 protein: CASRPGSGQPQHF; CDR3 DNA: TGTGCCAGCAGACCAGGGTCTGGTCAGCCCCAGCATTTT
clone size: .; J gene: TRBJ1-5; D gene: .; V gene: TRBV20-1; CDR3 protein: CSARAVMGGAGNQPQHF; CDR3 DNA: TGCAGTGCTAGAGCCGTTATGGGGGGCGCAGGCAATCAGCCCCAGCATTTT
clone size: .; J gene: TRBJ1-5; D gene: .; V gene: TRBV20-1; CDR3 protein: CSARPYGADHNQPQHF; CDR3 DNA: TGCAGTGCTAGACCATACGGGGCCGACCACAATCAGCCCCAGCATTTT
clone size: few; J gene: TRBJ2-1; D gene: .; V gene: TRBV7-8; CDR3 protein: CASSLGALDNEQFF; CDR3 DNA: TGTGCCAGCAGCTTAGGCGCACTAGACAATGAGCAGTTCTTC
clone size: many; J gene: TRBJ2-2; D gene: .; V gene: TRBV4-1; CDR3 protein: CASSHLNLAESTGELFF; CDR3 DNA: TGCGCCAGCAGCCACCTAAACCTGGCGGAGAGCACCGGGGAGCTGTTTTTT
clone size: .; J gene: TRBJ2-3; D gene: TRBD2; V gene: TRBV7-3; CDR3 protein: CASSPGLAPEGTDTQYF; CDR3 DNA: TGTGCCAGCAGCCCGGGACTAGCGCCCGAGGGGACAGATACGCAGTATTTT
clone size: many; J gene: TRBJ1-1; D gene: .; V gene: TRBV4-1; CDR3 protein: CASSQGNEAFF; CDR3 DNA: TGCGCCAGCAGCCAAGGGAATGAAGCTTTCTTT
clone size: .; J gene: TRBJ1-2; D gene: TRBD1; V gene: TRBV28; CDR3 protein: CASRSTGVDYGYTF; CDR3 DNA: TGTGCCAGCAGGTCGACAGGGGTAGACTATGGCTACACCTTC
clone size: few; J gene: TRBJ2-7; D gene: TRBD2; V gene: TRBV4-2; CDR3 protein: CASSPFPKTSGGANEQYF; CDR3 DNA: TGTGCCAGCAGCCCCTTCCCCAAAACTAGCGGGGGGGCCAACGAGCAGTACTTC
clone size: few; J gene: TRBJ2-3; D gene: TRBD2; V gene: TRBV20-1; CDR3 protein: CSAREASGSGDTQYF; CDR3 DNA: TGCAGTGCTAGAGAGGCCAGCGGGAGCGGAGATACGCAGTATTTT
clone size: .; J gene: TRBJ2-5; D gene: .; V gene: TRBV29-1; CDR3 protein: CSVSRVGTQYF; CDR3 DNA: TGCAGCGTGTCGAGGGTGGGGACCCAGTACTTC
clone size: few; J gene: TRBJ2-4; D gene: .; V gene: TRBV20-1; CDR3 protein: CSARAPGSIHIQYF; CDR3 DNA: TGCAGTGCTAGAGCCCCAGGAAGTATTCACATTCAGTACTTC
clone size: few; J gene: TRBJ1-1; D gene: .; V gene: TRBV4-2; CDR3 protein: CASSLIRKNTEAFF; CDR3 DNA: TGTGCCAGCAGCCTCATCCGGAAGAACACTGAAGCTTTCTTT
clone size: many; J gene: TRBJ2-1; D gene: .; V gene: TRBV12-3/TRBV12-4; CDR3 protein: CASSHGYEQFF; CDR3 DNA: TGTGCCAGCAGCCATGGCTATGAGCAGTTCTTC
clone size: few; J gene: TRBJ2-7; D gene: .; V gene: TRBV20-1; CDR3 protein: CSASGPGTESYYEQYF; CDR3 DNA: TGCAGTGCTAGCGGACCCGGGACGGAGAGTTACTACGAGCAGTACTTC
clone size: few; J gene: TRBJ2-7; D gene: TRBD1; V gene: TRBV25-1; CDR3 protein: CASSSWTGDSYEQYF; CDR3 DNA: TGTGCCAGCAGTTCATGGACAGGGGACAGCTACGAGCAGTACTTC
clone size: many; J gene: TRBJ1-2; D gene: TRBD1; V gene: TRBV2; CDR3 protein: CASSEGGTGNYGYTF; CDR3 DNA: TGTGCCAGCAGTGAAGGTGGGACAGGGAACTATGGCTACACCTTC
clone size: few; J gene: TRBJ2-7; D gene: TRBD1; V gene: TRBV9; CDR3 protein: CASSQGQEFYEQYF; CDR3 DNA: TGTGCCAGCAGCCAAGGACAGGAGTTTTACGAGCAGTACTTC
clone size: .; J gene: TRBJ2-1; D gene: TRBD2; V gene: TRBV30; CDR3 protein: CAWSRGLAGDEQFF; CDR3 DNA: TGTGCCTGGAGTAGGGGACTAGCGGGAGATGAGCAGTTCTTC
clone size: few; J gene: TRBJ1-3; D gene: .; V gene: TRBV27; CDR3 protein: CASSLAGSSGNTIYF; CDR3 DNA: TGTGCCAGCAGTTTAGCAGGGAGCTCTGGAAACACCATATATTTT
clone size: few; J gene: TRBJ2-4; D gene: TRBD2; V gene: TRBV6-2/TRBV6-3; CDR3 protein: CASSYRGLAGVWDIQYF; CDR3 DNA: TGTGCCAGCAGTTACCGGGGACTAGCGGGAGTTTGGGACATTCAGTACTTC
clone size: few; J gene: TRBJ2-1; D gene: TRBD2; V gene: TRBV5-1; CDR3 protein: CASSSTGLAYYNEQFF; CDR3 DNA: TGCGCCAGCAGCTCGACTGGACTAGCGTACTACAATGAGCAGTTCTTC
clone size: .; J gene: TRBJ2-1; D gene: .; V gene: TRBV5-1; CDR3 protein: CASSLGSNSQRFNEQFF; CDR3 DNA: TGCGCCAGCAGCTTGGGGAGCAACAGCCAGCGATTCAATGAGCAGTTCTTC
clone size: few; J gene: TRBJ2-1; D gene: .; V gene: TRBV20-1; CDR3 protein: CSAYSSEPFNEQFF; CDR3 DNA: TGCAGTGCTTACTCTAGCGAACCCTTCAATGAGCAGTTCTTC
clone size: .; J gene: TRBJ2-7; D gene: TRBD1; V gene: TRBV12-3/TRBV12-4; CDR3 protein: CASSLGPPGQVLYEQYF; CDR3 DNA: TGTGCCAGCAGTTTAGGCCCTCCGGGACAGGTACTCTACGAGCAGTACTTC
clone size: .; J gene: TRBJ2-3; D gene: TRBD1; V gene: TRBV5-1; CDR3 protein: CASSLTGTGSSDTQYF; CDR3 DNA: TGCGCCAGCAGCTTGACCGGGACAGGGAGCTCAGATACGCAGTATTTT
clone size: .; J gene: TRBJ2-4; D gene: TRBD1; V gene: TRBV4-2; CDR3 protein: CASSHYYQENRGAKNIQYF; CDR3 DNA: TGTGCCAGCAGCCATTATTACCAGGAAAACAGGGGAGCCAAAAACATTCAGTACTTC
clone size: many; J gene: TRBJ1-4; D gene: .; V gene: TRBV6-1; CDR3 protein: CASSLGGATNEKLFF; CDR3 DNA: TGTGCCAGCTCGCTGGGGGGTGCAACTAATGAAAAACTGTTTTTT
clone size: many; J gene: TRBJ2-1; D gene: .; V gene: TRBV12-3/TRBV12-4; CDR3 protein: CASSLLGGNEQFF; CDR3 DNA: TGTGCCAGCAGTTTGTTAGGGGGCAATGAGCAGTTCTTC
clone size: .; J gene: TRBJ2-1; D gene: TRBD2; V gene: TRBV5-4; CDR3 protein: CASSPGTSGTSYNEQFF; CDR3 DNA: TGTGCCAGCAGCCCTGGGACTAGCGGGACCTCCTACAATGAGCAGTTCTTC
clone size: few; J gene: TRBJ1-2; D gene: TRBD1; V gene: TRBV5-6; CDR3 protein: CASSPRDRGHYGYTF; CDR3 DNA: TGTGCCAGCAGCCCACGGGACAGGGGACACTATGGCTACACCTTC
clone size: .; J gene: TRBJ2-2; D gene: .; V gene: TRBV30; CDR3 protein: CAWSVRGVGELFF; CDR3 DNA: TGTGCCTGGAGCGTACGCGGGGTCGGGGAGCTGTTTTTT
clone size: .; J gene: TRBJ1-6; D gene: TRBD1; V gene: TRBV5-5; CDR3 protein: CASSSPTGGNSPLHF; CDR3 DNA: TGTGCCAGCAGCTCCCCGACAGGGGGCAATTCACCCCTCCACTTT
clone size: few; J gene: TRBJ2-3; D gene: .; V gene: TRBV7-9; CDR3 protein: CASRHRTGLSTDTQYF; CDR3 DNA: TGTGCCAGCAGACATAGGACGGGCCTTAGCACAGATACGCAGTATTTT
clone size: few; J gene: TRBJ2-3; D gene: .; V gene: TRBV20-1; CDR3 protein: CSARDVWGRSSTDTQYF; CDR3 DNA: TGCAGTGCTAGAGACGTGTGGGGTCGTTCTAGCACAGATACGCAGTATTTT
clone size: many; J gene: TRBJ2-1; D gene: .; V gene: TRBV20-1; CDR3 protein: CSARDLLGIYNEQFF; CDR3 DNA: TGCAGTGCTAGAGATCTGCTCGGGATCTACAATGAGCAGTTCTTC
clone size: .; J gene: TRBJ2-7; D gene: TRBD2; V gene: TRBV20-1; CDR3 protein: CSAKLATSYEQYF; CDR3 DNA: TGCAGTGCTAAACTAGCGACTTCCTACGAGCAGTACTTC